Below are 17 T cell receptor beta chains sequenced from a single sample in a study of blood T cells in healthy people across ages. It was with a sample-barcoded 5' primer and a J-beta primer mix that a second PCR of about 7 to 12 cycles was run. In TCRdb, the 5' RACE reads were re-called with MiXCR into one record per CDR3 protein. The table records roughly 1.5 million distinct CDR3 sequences, 40% to 45% of them present only once. The specimen sequenced was blood. These TCRs come from a young woman in good health.

The genes are TRBV27 and TRBJ1-1; no definite D call. Trimming stripped 5 bases from V and 1 base from J, with 8 bases between. The CDR3 spans 13 residues. Germline loops: CDR1 MNHEY, CDR2 SMNVEV (reference sequence). The CDR3 region has the DNA TGTGCCAGCAGTGTGAAGAAGAACACTGAAGCTTTCTTT. Its translation: CASSVKKNTEAFF.

This clonotype has only a few counts. V is TRBV2 and J is TRBJ2-4; either TRBD1 or TRBD2 may fit D (5 bases each). Germline CDR1 reads SNHLY; CDR2 reads FYNNEI. The germline V and J ends were trimmed by 3 bases and 10 bases, with 13 bases remaining between them. This CDR3 spans 13 amino acids. In DNA form, the CDR3 reads TGTGCCAGCAGTGATCAGGGCCCGGGGATTCAGTACTTC. Its protein is CASSDQGPGIQYF.

The V and J genes are TRBV20-1 and TRBJ1-2; D is ambiguous. Deletions cut 3 bases from V and 2 bases from J, with 13 bases between. CDR3 length: 14 residues. Germline CDR1 DFQATT, CDR2 SNEGSKA (reference sequence). In DNA form, the CDR3 reads TGCAGTGCTAGGAAGCCCCAAAGCAACTATGGCTACACCTTC. Translating it yields CSARKPQSNYGYTF.

This clonotype was detected only a few times. V gene TRBV6-5 combines with J gene TRBJ1-2; 10 nucleotides match TRBD1. Germline V gives CDR1 MNHEY, CDR2 SVGAGI. Trimming took 2 bases from V and 5 from J; bases not matched to a gene: 5. This CDR3 has 15 residues. The CDR3 DNA reads TGTGCCAGCAGTTACATCAGGGACAGGGGTTATGGCTACACCTTC. Its translation is CASSYIRDRGYGYTF.

In regard to this clonotype: Possible read error: a much larger clone is one base away. The V and J genes are TRBV29-1 and TRBJ2-1; TRBD2 matches at 16 bases. The J call may be incorrect, as the DNA end agrees better with TRBJ2-7. Germline CDR1 reads SQVTM; CDR2 reads ANQGSEA. CDR3 size: 18 residues. For the CDR3, the DNA is TGCAGCGTTGAAGAAACGGGACTAGCGGGAGGGATCTACAATGAGCAGTACTTC. Translated: CSVEETGLAGGIYNEQYF.

The sample holds a few counts of this clonotype. This chain connects TRBV5-5 to TRBJ1-2; D is unclear. Germline lookup yields CDR1 SGHKS and CDR2 YYEKEE (reference sequence). This CDR3 has 14 residues. Between the trimmed V and J ends, which lost 5 bases and 4 bases, there was a span of 15 bases. CDR3 DNA: TGTGCCAGCAGAGGATTGGTGGGGAGCTATGGCTACACCTTC. Protein sequence: CASRGLVGSYGYTF.

V and J are TRBV20-1 and TRBJ1-4; D is uncertain. V dropped 1 base and J dropped 4 bases, with 7 bases sitting between them. CDR1 DFQATT and CDR2 SNEGSKA come from the germline V gene (reference sequence). The CDR3 extends over 13 amino acids. CDR3 sequence reads: CSARGQVNEKLFF. CDR3 DNA: TGCAGTGCTAGAGGTCAAGTTAATGAAAAACTGTTTTTT.

Only a few counts were recorded for this clonotype. This chain uses TRBV5-5 with TRBJ2-4; weak D call: TRBD1 (5 bases). Near its end, the DNA agrees better with TRBJ2-7, so the J call may be wrong. CDR3 length equals 14 residues. Germline assignment: CDR1 SGHKS and CDR2 YYEKEE (reference sequence). In nucleotides, the CDR3 is TGTGCCAGCAGCTTGGAGCCAGGGAACTACGAGCAGTACTTC. Translating gives CASSLEPGNYEQYF.

Worth noting for this clonotype: Possible read error: a much larger clone is one base away. The chain employs TRBV28 and TRBJ2-1, with TRBD2 identical over 13 bases. In germline, CDR1 is MDHEN, CDR2 SYDVKM. The CDR3 sequence is 18 residues long. CDR3 region: CAGSSRTSGGSDRNEQFF. The CDR3, as DNA: TGTGCCGGCAGTTCCAGGACTAGCGGGGGATCGGACCGAAATGAGCAGTTCTTC.

The CDR3 loop is CSAREGLRGETQYF. Here the CDR3 DNA reads TGCAGTGCTAGAGAAGGCCTAAGGGGGGAGACCCAGTACTTC. The chain joins TRBV20-1 to TRBJ2-5; tentatively, D is TRBD1 (6 bases). Germline values: CDR1 DFQATT, CDR2 SNEGSKA (reference sequence). The CDR3 is 14 residues long. The V and J ends lost 0 bases and 5 bases respectively, with 13 bases between them.

The chain combines TRBV27 with TRBJ2-1; D unclear. The CDR3 spans 15 residues. Germline lookup yields CDR1 MNHEY and CDR2 SMNVEV (reference sequence). With 5 bases removed from V and 5 bases from J, the gap between germline ends came to 16 bases. CDR3 in amino acids: CASSPYSSGNNEQFF. In nucleotides, the CDR3 is TGTGCCAGCAGTCCCTACAGTTCAGGTAACAATGAGCAGTTCTTC.

This clonotype has only a few counts. This chain uses TRBV6-5 with TRBJ1-5, with unresolved D. The CDR3 loop spans 13 amino acids. V was cut by 2 bases and J by 5 bases, with 7 bases left in between. The V gene's germline CDR1 is MNHEY and CDR2 SVGAGI. DNA for the CDR3: TGTGCCAGCAGTTACAATGGGGATCAGCCCCAGCATTTT. It specifies CASSYNGDQPQHF.

The gene calls are TRBV9 and TRBJ2-1; D is possibly TRBD2 (5 bases). Trimming took off 0 bases at V and 1 base at J, with 11 bases between the two ends. There are 16 residues in the CDR3. Germline V gene lookup returns CDR1 SGDLS and CDR2 YYNGEE. The CDR3 region is CASSVALAASYNEQFF. CDR3 DNA: TGTGCCAGCAGCGTAGCCCTAGCAGCATCCTACAATGAGCAGTTCTTC.

The gene calls are TRBV4-2 and TRBJ2-7; TRBD2 might be the D (6 bases). The CDR3 contains 15 residues. Deletions cut 1 base from V and 2 bases from J, with 12 bases between. Germline V CDR1 and CDR2: LGHNA, YNFKEQ. This chain's CDR3 is CASSQVPSVTYEQYF. Here the CDR3 DNA reads TGTGCCAGCAGCCAAGTACCTAGCGTTACCTACGAGCAGTACTTC.

This clonotype was detected ten times or more. The chain joins TRBV5-1 to TRBJ2-7; 12 positions agree with TRBD2. CDR1 is SGHRS, CDR2 YFSETQ, per germline. V trimming: 3 bases; J trimming: 1 base; junction bases outside the gene matches: 8. The CDR3 consists of 17 residues. The CDR3 DNA reads TGCGCCAGCAGCTCTTCGACTAGCGGGAGCTTGTCCTACGAGCAGTACTTC. Amino acid sequence: CASSSSTSGSLSYEQYF.

V is TRBV4-1 and J is TRBJ2-1; D gene ambiguous. V lost 4 bases and J lost 3, with 16 bases in between. The CDR3 has 16 residues. CDR1 is MGHRA, CDR2 YSYEKL, per germline. The CDR3 region is CASSPYVLPDYNEQFF. CDR3 sequence (DNA): TGCGCCAGCAGCCCTTATGTACTACCGGACTACAATGAGCAGTTCTTC.

This clonotype was counted a few times. This chain connects TRBV27 to TRBJ2-2, with D possibly being TRBD2 (5 bases). The CDR3 sequence is 14 residues long. Between the trimmed V and J ends, which lost 5 bases and 6 bases, there was a span of 13 bases. Germline V lookup: CDR1 MNHEY, CDR2 SMNVEV (reference sequence). The CDR3 DNA sequence: TGTGCCAGCAGTCTCTCGCGGGTGGCCGGGGAGCTGTTTTTT. It yields the protein CASSLSRVAGELFF.